Described below is a single T cell receptor beta chain sequence and its context. TCRdb's copy holds only in-frame clones and misses some; the assay was immunoSEQ multiplex PCR. The table lists 25,000 to 35,000 clones, approximately 72% of them singletons. The data were obtained in a study of STAT5B mutations in CD4+ large granular lymphocyte leukemia. The germline V gene encodes CDR1 MNHNY and CDR2 SVGAGI (reference sequence). V lost 7 bases and J lost 10; bases outside the gene matches: 14. The CDR3 spans 15 residues. This TCR derives from a human donor in good health. The source material was CD4+ T cells from blood buffy coats. This chain links TRBV6-6 with TRBJ2-1; TRBD1 aligns across 9 bases. The CDR3 reads CASTRGTGRLHEQFF. The CDR3, as DNA: TGTGCCAGCACCCGGGGGACAGGGCGCCTTCACGAGCAGTTCTTC.